The subject of this entry is one TCR beta chain. The antigen it binds to is not known. No base quality information exists; no much larger clone differs at one position. The roughly 42 donors, aged roughly 6 to 90 years, were systemically healthy Caucasian individuals from Russia. Roughly 9 milliliters of peripheral blood were drawn from each donor into EDTA-treated Vacutainer tubes. Ficoll-Paque density-gradient centrifugation was used to isolate PBMCs, with at least 6.5 million per sample. Trizol reagent was used to extract total RNA from PBMCs, with at least 6 micrograms per sample. For every donor, an aliquot of PBMCs went through flow cytometry to measure the percentages of naive CD45RAhigh/CD27high T cells. The entry originates in a study of blood T cells in healthy people across ages (dated by TCRdb to between 2015 and 2016). Turning to the overall study: In model experiments, template switching captured about one uniquely barcoded TCR beta cDNA molecule for every two T cells. Age-related changes in TCR beta repertoire diversity were measured in the study by deep sequencing normalized with unique cDNA molecular identifiers. The donors were divided into four age groups: young (average about 15 years), middle-aged (almost 40), aged (under 70) and long-lived (roughly 82). To avoid experimental bias, donors of different ages were spread randomly across the sequencing lanes. Using the same blood draw, the study looked at two additional independent replicas of 1 million unique cDNA reads for two donors, one aged 18 to 29 and the other aged 80 or older. The research as a whole found: Total diversity estimates from one million sequenced T cells were considered lower bounds and underestimates. Because profiling used bulk unsorted PBMCs, naive and antigen-experienced compartments could not be compared conclusively. Compared with the aged group, the long-lived group had more naive CD4+ T cells, fewer expanded clones and increased TCR diversity, suggesting age selection. A strong correlation was found between observed TCR beta diversity and the percentage of naive T cells measured by flow cytometry. As age increased, observed TCR beta diversity per million T cells dropped in a roughly linear way, and a significant reduction was already evident by age roughly 36. Because the CMV infection status of the donors was unknown, age-related changes in expanded clonotypes may potentially have been confounded.

The protocol used for the library was 5' RACE. The data were produced on an Illumina HiSeq 2500. The second PCR ran for about 7 to 11 cycles and used a J-beta primer mix along with a sample-barcoded 5' primer. Each TCR beta cDNA molecule received a unique molecular identifier from a template-switch 5' adaptor carrying 12 random nucleotides. Each sample yielded at least 2.5 million CDR3-containing paired-end reads. First-strand cDNA was synthesized from all RNA with the Mint cDNA synthesis kit, primed by a TRBC-specific oligonucleotide. After uracil-DNA glycosylase treatment, a first 18-cycle PCR used universal primers M1SS and BC2_uni_R on all cDNA. Per the source publication's procedure: Normalization of each sample was performed by random selection of 1 million high-quality reads, each carrying a distinct molecular identifier. Reads with shared molecular identifiers were discarded instead of being binned into consensus sequences. CDR3 identification, clonotype clustering and error correction used MiTCR with a Q25 quality threshold and the strictest error-elimination algorithm. A nonparametric unseen species model with Euler transformation was used to estimate lower-bound total TCR beta diversity. The raw public data were reprocessed by TCRdb itself: fastp quality trimming at Q25, MiXCR clonotype calling, in-frame beta chains only. Each record represents a unique CDR3 protein, reported with the most common genes and DNA among its rows. In this record, the V and J calls reflect TCRdb's handling and not the investigators' own analysis. For this sample there are roughly 930,000 distinct CDR3 sequences; roughly 48% appear just once. Around 15% of the sample is taken by the ten largest.

The sequenced material came from blood. The receptor's source is a young man in good health.

In nucleotide form, the sequence is TGTGCCAGCAGCTTAAGTAGCGGGTTTCCTGAGCAGTTCTTC. It is translated as CASSLSSGFPEQFF. The sequence joins TRBV7-2 to TRBJ2-1; TRBD2 lines up with 7 middle nucleotides. V and J are trimmed by 2 bases and 9 bases, and the gene matches miss 7 bases of the junction. There are 14 amino acids in the CDR3, from cysteine to phenylalanine inclusive. Only the CDR3 portion is preserved as DNA: 42 bases, with reading frame beginning at the first base. The germline V gene provides CDR1 SGHTA and CDR2 FQGNSA.